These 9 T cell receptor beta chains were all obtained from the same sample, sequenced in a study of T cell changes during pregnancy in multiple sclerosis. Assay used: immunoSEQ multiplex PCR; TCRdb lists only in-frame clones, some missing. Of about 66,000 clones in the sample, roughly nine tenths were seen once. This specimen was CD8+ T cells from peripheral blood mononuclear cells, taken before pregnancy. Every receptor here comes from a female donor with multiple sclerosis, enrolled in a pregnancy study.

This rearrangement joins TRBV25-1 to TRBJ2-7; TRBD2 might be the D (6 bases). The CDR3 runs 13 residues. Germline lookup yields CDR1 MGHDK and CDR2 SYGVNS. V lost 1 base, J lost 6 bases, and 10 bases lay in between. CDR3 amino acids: CASSESGSPEQYF. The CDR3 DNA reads TGTGCCAGCAGTGAATCCGGGAGCCCCGAGCAGTACTTC.

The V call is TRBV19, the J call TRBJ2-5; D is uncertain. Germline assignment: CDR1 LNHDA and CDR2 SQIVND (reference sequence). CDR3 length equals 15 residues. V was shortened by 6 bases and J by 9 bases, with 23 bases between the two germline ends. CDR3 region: CASSIIGGQRDPQYF. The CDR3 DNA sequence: TGTGCCAGTAGCATTATCGGCGGCCAGCGAGACCCCCAGTACTTC.

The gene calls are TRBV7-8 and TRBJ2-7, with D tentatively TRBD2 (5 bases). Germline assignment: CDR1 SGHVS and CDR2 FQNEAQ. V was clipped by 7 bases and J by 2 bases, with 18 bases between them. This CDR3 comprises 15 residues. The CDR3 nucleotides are TGTGCCAGCACCATTCATAGGGAGTTCCCCTACGAGCAGTACTTC. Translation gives CASTIHREFPYEQYF.

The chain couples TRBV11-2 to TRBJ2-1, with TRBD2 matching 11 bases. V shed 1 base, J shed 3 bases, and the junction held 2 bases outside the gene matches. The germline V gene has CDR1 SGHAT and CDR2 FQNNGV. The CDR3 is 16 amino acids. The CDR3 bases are TGTGCCAGCAGCTTAGGACTAGCGGGGTTCTACAATGAGCAGTTCTTC. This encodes CASSLGLAGFYNEQFF. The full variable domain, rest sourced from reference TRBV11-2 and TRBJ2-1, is EAGVAQSPRYKIIEKRQSVAFWCNPISGHATLYWYQQILGQGPKLLIQFQNNGVVDDSQLPKDRFSAERLKGVDSTLKIQPAKLEDSAVYLCASSLGLAGFYNEQFFGPGTRLTVL.

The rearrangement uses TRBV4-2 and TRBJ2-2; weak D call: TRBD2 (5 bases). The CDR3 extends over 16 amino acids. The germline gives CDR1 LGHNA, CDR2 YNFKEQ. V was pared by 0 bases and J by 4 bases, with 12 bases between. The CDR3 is CASSQDHLAPTGELFF. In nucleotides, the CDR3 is TGTGCCAGCAGCCAAGATCACCTAGCACCCACCGGGGAGCTGTTTTTT.

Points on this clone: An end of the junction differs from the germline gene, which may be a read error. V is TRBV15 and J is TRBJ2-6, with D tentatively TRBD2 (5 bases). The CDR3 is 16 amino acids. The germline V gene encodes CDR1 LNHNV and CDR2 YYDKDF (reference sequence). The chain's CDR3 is CATSRERVSGANVLTF. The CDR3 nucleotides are TGTGCCACCAGCCGAGAGAGGGTCTCTGGGGCCAACGTCCTGACTTTC.

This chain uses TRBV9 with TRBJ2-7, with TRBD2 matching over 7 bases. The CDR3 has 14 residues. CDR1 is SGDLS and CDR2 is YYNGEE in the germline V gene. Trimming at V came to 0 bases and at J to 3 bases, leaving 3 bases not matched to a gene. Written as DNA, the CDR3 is TGTGCCAGCAGCGTAGTGGCTAGCGGCTACGAGCAGTACTTC. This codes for CASSVVASGYEQYF.

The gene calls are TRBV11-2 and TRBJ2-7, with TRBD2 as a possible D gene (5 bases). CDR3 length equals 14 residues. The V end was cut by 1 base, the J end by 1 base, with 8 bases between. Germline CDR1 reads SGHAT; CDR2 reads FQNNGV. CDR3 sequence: CASSLVLGSYEQYF. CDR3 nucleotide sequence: TGTGCCAGCAGCTTAGTACTAGGTTCCTACGAGCAGTACTTC. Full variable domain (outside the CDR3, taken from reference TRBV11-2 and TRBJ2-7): EAGVAQSPRYKIIEKRQSVAFWCNPISGHATLYWYQQILGQGPKLLIQFQNNGVVDDSQLPKDRFSAERLKGVDSTLKIQPAKLEDSAVYLCASSLVLGSYEQYFGPGTRLTVT.

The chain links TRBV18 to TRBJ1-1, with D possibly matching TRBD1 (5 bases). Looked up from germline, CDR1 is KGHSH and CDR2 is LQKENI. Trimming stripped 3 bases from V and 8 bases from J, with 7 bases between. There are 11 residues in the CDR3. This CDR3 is CASSPGGEAFF. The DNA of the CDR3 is TGTGCCAGCTCACCGGGGGGGGAAGCTTTCTTT.